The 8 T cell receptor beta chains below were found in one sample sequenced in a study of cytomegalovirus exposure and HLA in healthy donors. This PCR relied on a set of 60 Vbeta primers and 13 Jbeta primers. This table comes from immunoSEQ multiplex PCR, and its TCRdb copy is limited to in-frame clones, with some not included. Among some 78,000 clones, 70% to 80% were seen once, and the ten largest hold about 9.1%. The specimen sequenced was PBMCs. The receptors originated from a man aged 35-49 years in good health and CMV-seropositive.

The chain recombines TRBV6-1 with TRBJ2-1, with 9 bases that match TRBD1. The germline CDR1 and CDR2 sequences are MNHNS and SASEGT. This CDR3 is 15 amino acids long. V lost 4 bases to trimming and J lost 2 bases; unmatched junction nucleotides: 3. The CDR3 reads CASSVGTGTYNEQFF. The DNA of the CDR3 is TGTGCCAGCAGTGTGGGGACAGGGACCTACAATGAGCAGTTCTTC.

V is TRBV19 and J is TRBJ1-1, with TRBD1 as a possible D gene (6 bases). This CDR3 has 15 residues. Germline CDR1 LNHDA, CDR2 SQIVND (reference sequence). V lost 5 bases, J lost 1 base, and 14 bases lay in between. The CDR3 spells CASSPGTFSNTEAFF. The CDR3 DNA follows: TGTGCCAGTAGTCCCGGGACATTCTCGAACACTGAAGCTTTCTTT.

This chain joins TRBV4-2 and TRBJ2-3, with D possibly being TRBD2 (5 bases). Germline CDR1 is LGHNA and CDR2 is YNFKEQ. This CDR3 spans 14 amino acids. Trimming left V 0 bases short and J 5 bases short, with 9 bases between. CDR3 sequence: CASSQDRGRDTQYF. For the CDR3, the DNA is TGTGCCAGCAGCCAAGATAGAGGGAGAGATACGCAGTATTTT.

The CDR3 spells CASSETGDQPQHF. CDR3 in DNA: TGTGCCAGCAGTGAAACAGGGGATCAGCCCCAGCATTTT. This chain joins TRBV2 and TRBJ1-5; 7 nucleotides line up with TRBD1. The length of the CDR3 is 13 residues. The germline V gene encodes CDR1 SNHLY and CDR2 FYNNEI. V lost 2 bases and J lost 5; bases outside the gene matches: 0.

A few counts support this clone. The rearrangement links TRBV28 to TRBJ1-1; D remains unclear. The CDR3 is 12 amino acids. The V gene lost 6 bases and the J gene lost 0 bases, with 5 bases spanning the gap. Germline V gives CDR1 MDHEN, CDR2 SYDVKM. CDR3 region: CASRQLNTEAFF. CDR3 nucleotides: TGTGCCAGCAGACAATTGAACACTGAAGCTTTCTTT. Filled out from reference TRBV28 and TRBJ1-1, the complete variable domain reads DVKVTQSSRYLVKRTGEKVFLECVQDMDHENMFWYRQDPGLGLRLIYFSYDVKMKEKGDIPEGYSVSREKKERFSLILESASTNQTSMYLCASRQLNTEAFFGQGTRLTVV.

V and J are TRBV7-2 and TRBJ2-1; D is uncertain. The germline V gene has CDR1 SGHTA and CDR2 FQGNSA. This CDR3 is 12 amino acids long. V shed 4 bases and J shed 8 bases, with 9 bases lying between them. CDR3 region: CASSYTEYEQFF. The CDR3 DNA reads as TGTGCCAGCAGCTACACAGAGTATGAGCAGTTCTTC.

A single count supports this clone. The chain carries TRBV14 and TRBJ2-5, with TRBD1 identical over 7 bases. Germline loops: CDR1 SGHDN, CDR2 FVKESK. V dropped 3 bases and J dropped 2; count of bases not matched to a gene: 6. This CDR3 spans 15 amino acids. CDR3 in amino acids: CASSHPGTDQETQYF. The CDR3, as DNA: TGTGCCAGCAGCCACCCCGGGACAGATCAAGAGACCCAGTACTTC. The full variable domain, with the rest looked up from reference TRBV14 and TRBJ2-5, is EAGVTQFPSHSVIEKGQTVTLRCDPISGHDNLYWYRRVMGKEIKFLLHFVKESKQDESGMPNNRFLAERTGGTYSTLKVQPAELEDSGVYFCASSHPGTDQETQYFGPGTRLLVL.

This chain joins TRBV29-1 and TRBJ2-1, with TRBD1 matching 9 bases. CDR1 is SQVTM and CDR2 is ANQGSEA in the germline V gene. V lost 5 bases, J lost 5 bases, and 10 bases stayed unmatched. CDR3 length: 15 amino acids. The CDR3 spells CSVRDRGGLNNEQFF. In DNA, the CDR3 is TGCAGCGTTCGAGACAGGGGGGGACTCAACAATGAGCAGTTCTTC.